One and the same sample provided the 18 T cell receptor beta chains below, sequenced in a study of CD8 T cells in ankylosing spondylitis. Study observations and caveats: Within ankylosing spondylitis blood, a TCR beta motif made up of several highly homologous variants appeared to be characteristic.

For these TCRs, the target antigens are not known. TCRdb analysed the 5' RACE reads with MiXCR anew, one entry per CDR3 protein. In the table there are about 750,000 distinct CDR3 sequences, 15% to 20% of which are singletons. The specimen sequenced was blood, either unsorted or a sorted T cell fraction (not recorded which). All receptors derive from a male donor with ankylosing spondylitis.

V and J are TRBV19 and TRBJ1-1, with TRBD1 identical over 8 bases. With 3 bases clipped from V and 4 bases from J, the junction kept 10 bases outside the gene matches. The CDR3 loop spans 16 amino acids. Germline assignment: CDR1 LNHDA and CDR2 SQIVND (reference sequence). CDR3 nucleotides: TGTGCCAGTAGTATTGGGACAGGCCCAAGGGGCACTGAAGCTTTCTTT. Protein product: CASSIGTGPRGTEAFF.

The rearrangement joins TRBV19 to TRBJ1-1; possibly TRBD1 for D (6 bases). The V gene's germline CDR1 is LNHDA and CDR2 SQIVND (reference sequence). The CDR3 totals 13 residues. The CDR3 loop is CASPSGANTEAFF. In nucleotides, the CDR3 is TGTGCGAGTCCTTCGGGGGCTAATACTGAAGCTTTCTTT.

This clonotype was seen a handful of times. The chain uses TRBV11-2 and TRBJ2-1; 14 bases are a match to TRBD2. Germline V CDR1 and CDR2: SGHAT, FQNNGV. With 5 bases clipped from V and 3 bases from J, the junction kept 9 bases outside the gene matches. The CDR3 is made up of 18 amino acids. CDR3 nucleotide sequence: TGTGCCAGCAGCCTCGGACTAGCGGGGGGACTAATCTACAATGAGCAGTTCTTC. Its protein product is CASSLGLAGGLIYNEQFF.

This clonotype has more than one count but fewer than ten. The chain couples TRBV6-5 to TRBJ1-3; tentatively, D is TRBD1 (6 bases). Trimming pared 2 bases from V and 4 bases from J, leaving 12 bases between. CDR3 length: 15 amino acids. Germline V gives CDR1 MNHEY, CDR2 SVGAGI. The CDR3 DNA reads TGTGCCAGCAGTTACGGGGACAATCCCGGAAACACCATATATTTT. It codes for CASSYGDNPGNTIYF.

This CDR3 reads CSAAGVAGALLEQYF. The CDR3 region has the DNA TGCAGTGCTGCCGGTGTCGCGGGAGCTCTGCTCGAGCAGTACTTC. The gene calls are TRBV20-1 and TRBJ2-7; 7 bases fit TRBD2. The CDR3 spans 15 residues. Unmatched junction bases numbered 16, after V lost 5 bases and J lost 6 bases. Germline V gene data show CDR1 as DFQATT and CDR2 as SNEGSKA (reference sequence).

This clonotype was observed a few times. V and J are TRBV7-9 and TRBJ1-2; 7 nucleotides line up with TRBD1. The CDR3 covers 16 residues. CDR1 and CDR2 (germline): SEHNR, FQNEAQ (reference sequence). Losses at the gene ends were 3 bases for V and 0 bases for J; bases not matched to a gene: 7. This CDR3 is CASSLLPGQTNYGYTF. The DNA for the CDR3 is TGTGCCAGCAGCTTGCTACCGGGACAGACTAACTATGGCTACACCTTC. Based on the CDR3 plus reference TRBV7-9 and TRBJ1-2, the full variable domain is DTGVSQNPRHKITKRGQNVTFRCDPISEHNRLYWYRQTLGQGPEFLTYFQNEAQLEKSRLLSDRFSAERPKGSFSTLEIQRTEQGDSAMYLCASSLLPGQTNYGYTFGSGTRLTVV.

For the CDR3, the DNA is TGTGCCAGCAGTTATGAGGACAGGGGATCCGAGCAGTACTTC. Its translation: CASSYEDRGSEQYF. The rearrangement uses TRBV6-5 and TRBJ2-7, with 9 bases lining up with TRBD1. After removal of 3 bases from V and 6 bases from J, the junction contained 6 bases not matched to a gene. The CDR3 is 14 residues long. Germline V gives CDR1 MNHEY, CDR2 SVGAGI.

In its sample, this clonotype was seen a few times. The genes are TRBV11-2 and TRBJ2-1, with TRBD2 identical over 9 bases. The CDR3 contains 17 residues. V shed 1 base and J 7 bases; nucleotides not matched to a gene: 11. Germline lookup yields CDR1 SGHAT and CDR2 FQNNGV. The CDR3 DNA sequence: TGTGCCAGCAGCTTAGGATGGGCTAGCGGGACGGTAAATGAGCAGTTCTTC. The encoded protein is CASSLGWASGTVNEQFF.

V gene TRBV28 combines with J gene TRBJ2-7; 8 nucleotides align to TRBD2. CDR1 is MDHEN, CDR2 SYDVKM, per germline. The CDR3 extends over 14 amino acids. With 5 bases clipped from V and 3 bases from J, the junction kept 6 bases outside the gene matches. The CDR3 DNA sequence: TGTGCCAGCAGTCCGCATGGGACTAGCTACGAGCAGTACTTC. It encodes CASSPHGTSYEQYF.

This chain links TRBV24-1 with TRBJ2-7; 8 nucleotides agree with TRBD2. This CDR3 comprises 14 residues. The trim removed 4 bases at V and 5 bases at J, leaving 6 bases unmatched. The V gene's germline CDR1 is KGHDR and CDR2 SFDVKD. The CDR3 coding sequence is TGTGCCACCAGTGAGTCGGGAGGGCCTGACGAGCAGTACTTC. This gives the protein CATSESGGPDEQYF.

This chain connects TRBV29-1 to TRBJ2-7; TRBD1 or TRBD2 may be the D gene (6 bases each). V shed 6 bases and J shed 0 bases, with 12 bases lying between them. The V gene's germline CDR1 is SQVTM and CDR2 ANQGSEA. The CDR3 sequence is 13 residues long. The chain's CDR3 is CSVTSRGSYEQYF. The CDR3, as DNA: TGCAGCGTAACTAGCAGGGGCTCCTACGAGCAGTACTTC.

The CDR3 coding sequence is TGCAGTGCTAGAGATTGGGGCCGAAGCACAGATACGCAGTATTTT. This sequence encodes CSARDWGRSTDTQYF. This chain uses TRBV20-1 with TRBJ2-3; D is possibly TRBD1 (5 bases). V lost 0 bases to trimming and J lost 0 bases, with 10 bases between them. There are 15 residues in the CDR3. Germline values: CDR1 DFQATT, CDR2 SNEGSKA (reference sequence).

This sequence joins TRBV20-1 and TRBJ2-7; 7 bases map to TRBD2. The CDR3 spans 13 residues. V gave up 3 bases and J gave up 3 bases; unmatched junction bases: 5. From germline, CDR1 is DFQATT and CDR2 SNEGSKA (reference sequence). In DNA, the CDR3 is TGCAGTGCTAGGAAGCGGGAAGTCTACGAGCAGTACTTC. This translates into CSARKREVYEQYF.

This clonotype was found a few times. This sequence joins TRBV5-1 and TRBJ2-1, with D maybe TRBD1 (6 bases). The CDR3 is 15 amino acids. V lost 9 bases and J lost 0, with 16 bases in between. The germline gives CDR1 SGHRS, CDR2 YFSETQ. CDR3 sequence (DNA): TGCGCCAAGGCGGACAGCCCGAGCTCCTACAATGAGCAGTTCTTC. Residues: CAKADSPSSYNEQFF.

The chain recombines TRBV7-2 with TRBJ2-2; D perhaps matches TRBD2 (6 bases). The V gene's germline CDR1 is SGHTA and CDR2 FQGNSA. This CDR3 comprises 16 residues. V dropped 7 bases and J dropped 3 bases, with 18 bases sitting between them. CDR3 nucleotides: TGTGCCAGCACACGAGCGAGGGGAGGCCACACCGGGGAGCTGTTTTTT. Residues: CASTRARGGHTGELFF.

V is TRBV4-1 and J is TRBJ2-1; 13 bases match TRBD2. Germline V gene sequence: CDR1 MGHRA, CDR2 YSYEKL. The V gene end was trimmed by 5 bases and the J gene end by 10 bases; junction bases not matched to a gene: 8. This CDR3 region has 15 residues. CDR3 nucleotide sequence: TGCGCCAGCAGCTTACTAGCGGGGGGGCCCCTGGAGCAGTTCTTC. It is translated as CASSLLAGGPLEQFF.

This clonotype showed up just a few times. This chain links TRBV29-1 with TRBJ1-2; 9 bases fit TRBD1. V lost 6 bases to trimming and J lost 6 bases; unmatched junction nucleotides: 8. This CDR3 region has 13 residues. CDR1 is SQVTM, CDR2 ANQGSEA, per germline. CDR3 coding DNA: TGCAGCGTAGCCGGGACAGGGAGAGATGGCTACACCTTC. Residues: CSVAGTGRDGYTF.

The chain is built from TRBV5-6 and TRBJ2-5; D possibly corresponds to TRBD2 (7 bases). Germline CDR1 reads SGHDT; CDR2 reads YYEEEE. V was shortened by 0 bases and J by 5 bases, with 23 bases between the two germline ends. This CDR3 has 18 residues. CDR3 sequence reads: CASSLEGGPGLGTETQYF. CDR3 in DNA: TGTGCCAGCAGCTTGGAGGGGGGGCCGGGATTGGGTACGGAGACCCAGTACTTC.